These 20 T cell receptor beta chains came from one sample sequenced in a study of blood T cell repertoires in COVID-19. Sequencing was performed with immunoSEQ multiplex PCR; in TCRdb, only in-frame clones are kept and a portion is missing. The sample includes some 180,000 clones, roughly 83% seen only once; the top ten take about 7%. Sequences were obtained from peripheral blood. The source is a woman aged 40 to 50 with COVID-19, enrolled during active disease.

The chain combines TRBV9 with TRBJ2-7; D is ambiguous. Germline values: CDR1 SGDLS, CDR2 YYNGEE. V was trimmed by 0 bases and J by 2 bases, leaving 12 bases between them. This CDR3 is 15 amino acids long. The CDR3: CASSVESVPAYEQYF. CDR3 DNA sequence: TGTGCCAGCAGCGTAGAGTCGGTCCCGGCCTACGAGCAGTACTTC.

The J gene is TRBJ2-3, the V gene TRBV28; D unclear. V lost 6 bases and J 0 bases, leaving 7 bases between the germline ends. The germline CDR1 and CDR2 sequences are MDHEN and SYDVKM. The CDR3 is 13 residues long. CDR3 DNA: TGTGCCAGCAGCCCCCTGAGCACAGATACGCAGTATTTT. Amino acids: CASSPLSTDTQYF. Supplemented by reference TRBV28 and TRBJ2-3, the full variable domain reads DVKVTQSSRYLVKRTGEKVFLECVQDMDHENMFWYRQDPGLGLRLIYFSYDVKMKEKGDIPEGYSVSREKKERFSLILESASTNQTSMYLCASSPLSTDTQYFGPGTRLTVL.

The chain is built from TRBV12-5 and TRBJ2-7; D gene uncertain. The CDR3 extends over 15 amino acids. Germline assignment: CDR1 LGHNT and CDR2 FRNRAP. V was clipped by 0 bases and J by 6 bases, with 15 bases between them. The CDR3 nucleotides are TGTGCTAGTGGTTTGGTCCAAAACGGGTGGCGCGAGCAGTACTTC. This encodes CASGLVQNGWREQYF.

This clone has just a few counts. The rearrangement uses TRBV2 and TRBJ1-5; TRBD1 is a possible D gene (6 bases). Deletions cut 10 bases from V and 3 bases from J, with 13 bases between. The length of the CDR3 is 13 residues. Germline CDR1 is SNHLY and CDR2 is FYNNEI. In DNA, the CDR3 is TGTGCCACCACCAGGGGCTCCAATCAGCCCCAGCATTTT. Encoded protein: CATTRGSNQPQHF.

The chain recombines TRBV19 with TRBJ2-1; tentatively, D is TRBD1 (6 bases). The CDR3 runs to 16 residues. V was pared by 7 bases and J by 0 bases, with 16 bases between. Germline values: CDR1 LNHDA, CDR2 SQIVND (reference sequence). This CDR3 is CASNPSGVSSYNEQFF. Here the CDR3 DNA reads TGTGCCAGTAATCCGTCAGGGGTGAGCTCCTACAATGAGCAGTTCTTC.

As regards this clone: At one of its ends the junction is not consistent with the germline gene, which may arise from a read error. This rearrangement joins TRBV2 to TRBJ2-7, with 7 bases lining up with TRBD1. The CDR3 covers 11 residues. CDR1 SNHLY and CDR2 FYNNEI come from the germline V gene. In DNA, the CDR3 is TGTGCCAGCATTCGAGCAGGACAGGAAGAGTTC. It specifies CASIRAGQEEF.

The chain combines TRBV19 with TRBJ2-1, with TRBD2 as a possible D gene (5 bases). Germline loops: CDR1 LNHDA, CDR2 SQIVND (reference sequence). CDR3 length: 12 residues. Trimming took off 7 bases at V and 10 bases at J, with 14 bases between the two ends. The CDR3 reads CASTPSGEEQFF. The CDR3 DNA sequence: TGTGCCAGTACCCCCAGCGGAGAAGAGCAGTTCTTC.

V gene TRBV10-1 combines with J gene TRBJ2-1; D is unclear. Trimming removed 7 bases at V and 0 bases at J, with 10 bases between. Germline loops: CDR1 WNHNN, CDR2 SYGVQD (reference sequence). The CDR3 runs 14 residues. CDR3 loop: CASKSASSYNEQFF. The DNA of the CDR3 is TGCGCCAGCAAGAGCGCGAGCTCCTACAATGAGCAGTTCTTC.

The chain couples TRBV29-1 to TRBJ2-1; TRBD2 matches at 8 bases. Trimming cost V 2 bases and J 6 bases; bases outside gene matches: 3. Germline V CDR1 and CDR2: SQVTM, ANQGSEA. The CDR3 covers 13 residues. As DNA, the CDR3 is TGCAGCGTTGAAAGGACTAGCAGCAATGAGCAGTTCTTC. This encodes CSVERTSSNEQFF.

About this clone itself: The same CDR3 can be traced to other DNA sequences in this sample. The rearrangement links TRBV19 to TRBJ1-1, with D hard to call. The CDR3 covers 16 residues. Germline loops: CDR1 LNHDA, CDR2 SQIVND (reference sequence). Trimming removed 2 bases at V and 2 bases at J, with 15 bases between. The chain's CDR3 is CASSIRPPTGNTEAFF. CDR3 coding DNA: TGTGCCAGTAGTATACGACCCCCCACGGGAAACACTGAAGCTTTCTTT.

This chain uses TRBV6-5 with TRBJ2-7; D unresolved. There are 12 residues in the CDR3. Trimming removed 8 bases from V and 2 bases from J, with 10 bases in between. In germline, CDR1 is MNHEY, CDR2 SVGAGI. The CDR3 sequence: CASDGFTYEQYF. The CDR3 DNA is TGTGCCAGCGACGGGTTTACCTACGAGCAGTACTTC.

The sample holds a few counts of this clone. The chain joins TRBV18 to TRBJ1-2; perhaps TRBD1 as D (5 bases). Germline values: CDR1 KGHSH, CDR2 LQKENI. CDR3 length: 12 residues. With 3 bases removed from V and 5 bases from J, the gap between germline ends came to 7 bases. This CDR3 reads CASSPKGYGYTF. Here the CDR3 DNA reads TGTGCCAGCTCACCCAAGGGGTATGGCTACACCTTC.

CDR3 in amino acids: CASSLMGAEQYF. CDR3 coding DNA: TGTGCCAGCAGTTTAATGGGGGCCGAGCAGTACTTC. The chain has TRBV12-3 or TRBV12-4 and TRBJ2-7; maybe TRBD1 (6 bases). The germline V and J ends were trimmed by 2 bases and 6 bases, with 8 bases remaining between them. The CDR3 loop spans 12 amino acids.

The chain links TRBV7-6 to TRBJ2-2, with D possibly TRBD2 on 6 matching bases. There are 16 residues in the CDR3. The germline V and J ends were trimmed by 6 bases and 0 bases, with 14 bases remaining between them. Germline-derived CDR1 and CDR2 are SGHVS and FNYEAQ. The chain's CDR3 is CASSQNSGTNTGELFF. The CDR3 DNA reads as TGTGCCAGCAGTCAGAATAGCGGAACGAACACCGGGGAGCTGTTTTTT.

This chain uses TRBV7-8 with TRBJ1-1, with D maybe TRBD1 (5 bases). Germline V lookup: CDR1 SGHVS, CDR2 FQNEAQ. CDR3 length: 9 residues. Trimming took off 10 bases at V and 10 bases at J, with 10 bases between the two ends. Written as DNA, the CDR3 is TGTGCCACCGGGGGGACAGCTTTCTTT. Protein: CATGGTAFF.

The V gene is TRBV3-1 (or the pseudogene TRBV3-2), the J gene TRBJ2-2; 9 nucleotides agree with TRBD2. The V gene's germline CDR1 is LGHDT and CDR2 YNNKEL (reference sequence). V lost 5 bases, J lost 6 bases, and 10 bases stayed unmatched. This CDR3 region has 16 residues. The CDR3 nucleotides are TGTGCCAGCAGCGAGGTTAGCGGGAGTTTGTCCGGGGAGCTGTTTTTT. Encoded protein: CASSEVSGSLSGELFF.

Many counts were recorded for this clone. The chain combines TRBV19 with TRBJ1-1; no reliable D call. Trimming removed 7 bases from V and 3 bases from J, with 12 bases in between. This CDR3 spans 13 amino acids. CDR1 and CDR2 from the germline V gene are LNHDA and SQIVND (reference sequence). The CDR3 loop is CASNFGEDTEAFF. CDR3 bases: TGTGCCAGTAACTTCGGGGAAGACACTGAAGCTTTCTTT.

The gene calls are TRBV7-2 and TRBJ2-6; 7 nucleotides agree with TRBD2. Germline V gene sequence: CDR1 SGHTA, CDR2 FQGNSA. Trimming took 6 bases from V and 0 from J; bases not matched to a gene: 14. The length of the CDR3 is 19 residues. CDR3 sequence reads: CASRSPSHRTSSGANVLTF. Here the CDR3 DNA reads TGTGCCAGCAGATCACCATCACATCGGACTAGCTCTGGGGCCAACGTCCTGACTTTC.

The chain joins TRBV5-1 to TRBJ1-2; no definite D call. The CDR3 totals 13 residues. V dropped 4 bases and J dropped 2 bases, with 9 bases sitting between them. Germline values: CDR1 SGHRS, CDR2 YFSETQ. CDR3 DNA sequence: TGCGCCAGCAGCGGGCAGACGAACTATGGCTACACCTTC. Protein sequence: CASSGQTNYGYTF.

The genes are TRBV27 and TRBJ1-2; D is ambiguous. Trimming stripped 1 base from V and 5 bases from J, with 8 bases between. The length of the CDR3 is 13 residues. The germline CDR1 and CDR2 sequences are MNHEY and SMNVEV (reference sequence). CDR3 coding DNA: TGTGCCAGCAGTTTATTCCCGCGGTATGGCTACACCTTC. As protein: CASSLFPRYGYTF.